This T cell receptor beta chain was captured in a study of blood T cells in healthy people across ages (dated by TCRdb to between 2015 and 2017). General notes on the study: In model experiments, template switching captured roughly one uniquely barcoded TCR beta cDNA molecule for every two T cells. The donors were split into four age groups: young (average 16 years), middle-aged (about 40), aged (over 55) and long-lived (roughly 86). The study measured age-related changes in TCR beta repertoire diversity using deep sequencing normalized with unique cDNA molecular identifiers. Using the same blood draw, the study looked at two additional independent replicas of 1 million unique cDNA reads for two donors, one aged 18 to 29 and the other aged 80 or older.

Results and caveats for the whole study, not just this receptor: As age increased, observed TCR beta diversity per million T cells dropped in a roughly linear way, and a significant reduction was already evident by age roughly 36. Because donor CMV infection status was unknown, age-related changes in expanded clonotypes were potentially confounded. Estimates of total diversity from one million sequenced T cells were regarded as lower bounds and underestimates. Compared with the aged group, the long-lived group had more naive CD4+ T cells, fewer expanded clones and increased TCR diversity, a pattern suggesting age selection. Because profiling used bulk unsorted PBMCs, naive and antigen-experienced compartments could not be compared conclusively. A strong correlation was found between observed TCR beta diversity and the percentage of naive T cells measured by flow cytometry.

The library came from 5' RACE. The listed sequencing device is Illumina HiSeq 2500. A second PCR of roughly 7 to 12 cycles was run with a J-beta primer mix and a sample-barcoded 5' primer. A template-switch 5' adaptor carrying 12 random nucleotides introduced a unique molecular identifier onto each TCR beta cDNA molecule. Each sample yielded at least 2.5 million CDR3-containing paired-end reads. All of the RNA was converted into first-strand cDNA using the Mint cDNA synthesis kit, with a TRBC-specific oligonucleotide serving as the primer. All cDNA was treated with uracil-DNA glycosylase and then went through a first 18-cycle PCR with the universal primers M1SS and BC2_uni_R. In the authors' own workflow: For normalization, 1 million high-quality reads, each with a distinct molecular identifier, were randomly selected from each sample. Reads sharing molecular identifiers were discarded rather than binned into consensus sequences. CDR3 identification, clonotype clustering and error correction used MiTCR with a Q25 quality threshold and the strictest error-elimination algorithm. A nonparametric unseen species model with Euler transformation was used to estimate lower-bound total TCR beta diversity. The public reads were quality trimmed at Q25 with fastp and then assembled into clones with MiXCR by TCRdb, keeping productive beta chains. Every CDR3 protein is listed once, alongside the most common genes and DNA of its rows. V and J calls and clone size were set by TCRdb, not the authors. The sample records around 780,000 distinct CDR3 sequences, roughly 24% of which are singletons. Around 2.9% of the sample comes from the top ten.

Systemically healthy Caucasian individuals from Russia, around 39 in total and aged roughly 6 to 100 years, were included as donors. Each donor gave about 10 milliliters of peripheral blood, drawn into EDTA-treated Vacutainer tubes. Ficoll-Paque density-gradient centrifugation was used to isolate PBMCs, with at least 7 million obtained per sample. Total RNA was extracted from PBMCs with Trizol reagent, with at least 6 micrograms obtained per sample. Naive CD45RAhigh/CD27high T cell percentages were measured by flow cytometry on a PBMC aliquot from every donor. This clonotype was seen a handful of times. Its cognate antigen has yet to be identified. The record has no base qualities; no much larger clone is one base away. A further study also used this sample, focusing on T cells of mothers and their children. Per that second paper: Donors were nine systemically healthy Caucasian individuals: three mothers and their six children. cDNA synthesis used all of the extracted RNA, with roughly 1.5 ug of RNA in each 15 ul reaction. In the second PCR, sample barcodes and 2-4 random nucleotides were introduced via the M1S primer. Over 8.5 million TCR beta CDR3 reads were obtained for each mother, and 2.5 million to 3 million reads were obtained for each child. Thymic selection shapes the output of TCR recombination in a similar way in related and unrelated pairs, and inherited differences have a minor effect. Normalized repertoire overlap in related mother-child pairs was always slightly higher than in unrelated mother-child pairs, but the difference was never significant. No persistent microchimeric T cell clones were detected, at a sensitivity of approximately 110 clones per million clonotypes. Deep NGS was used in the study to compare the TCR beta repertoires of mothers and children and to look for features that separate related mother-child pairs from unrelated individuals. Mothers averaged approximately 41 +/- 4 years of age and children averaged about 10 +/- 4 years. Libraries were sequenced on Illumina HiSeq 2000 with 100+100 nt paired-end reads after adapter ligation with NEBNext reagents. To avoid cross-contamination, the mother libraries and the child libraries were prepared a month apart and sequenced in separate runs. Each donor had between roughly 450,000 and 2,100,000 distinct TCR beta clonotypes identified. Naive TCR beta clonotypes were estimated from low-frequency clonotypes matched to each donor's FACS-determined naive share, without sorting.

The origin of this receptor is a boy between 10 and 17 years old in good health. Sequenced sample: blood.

The CDR3 protein sequence reads: CASTRAYGYTF. The base sequence is TGTGCCAGCACCCGGGCCTATGGCTACACCTTC. The receptor chain draws on TRBV7-2 and TRBJ1-2, with the D gene too uncertain to name. Including the terminal cysteine and phenylalanine, the CDR3 comprises 11 residues. Only CDR3 DNA is held: 33 bases, read in frame from base 1. Between the V and J ends, shortened by 7 bases and 4 bases respectively, the junction contains 7 bases. From the germline V gene, CDR1 is SGHTA and CDR2 is FQGNSA.